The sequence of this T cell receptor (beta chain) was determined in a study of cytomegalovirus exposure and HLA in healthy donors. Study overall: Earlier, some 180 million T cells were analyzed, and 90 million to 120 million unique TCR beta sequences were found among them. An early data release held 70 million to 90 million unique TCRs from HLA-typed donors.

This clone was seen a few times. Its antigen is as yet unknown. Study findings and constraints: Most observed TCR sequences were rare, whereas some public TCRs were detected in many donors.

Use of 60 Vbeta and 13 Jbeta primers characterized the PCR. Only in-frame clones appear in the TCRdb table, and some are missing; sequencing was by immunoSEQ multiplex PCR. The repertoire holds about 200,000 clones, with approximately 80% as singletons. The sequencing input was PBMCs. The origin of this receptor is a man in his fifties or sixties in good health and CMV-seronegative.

The CDR3 DNA is TGTGCCAGCAGTTATGGGCGTCATCAGTACTTC. Its protein product is CASSYGRHQYF. The genes are TRBV6-5 and TRBJ2-5; unclear D gene. Germline V gene sequence: CDR1 MNHEY, CDR2 SVGAGI. The CDR3 spans 11 residues. The ends were cut back, 3 bases at V and 11 bases at J, with 10 bases in the middle.